The present entry profiles one T cell receptor beta chain with its context. This clonotype appeared once. Its antigen is still unknown. One end of the junction varies from germline; a read error may be responsible. This sample stems from a study of blood T cells in healthy people across ages (dated by TCRdb to between 2014 and 2017). Turning to the overall study: In model experiments, roughly one uniquely barcoded TCR beta cDNA molecule per two T cells was captured by template switching. The study measured age-related changes in TCR beta repertoire diversity using deep sequencing normalized with unique cDNA molecular identifiers. The donors were split into four age groups: young (average around 15 years), middle-aged (39), aged (around 67) and long-lived (roughly 80). To avoid experimental bias, donors of different ages were spread randomly across the sequencing lanes. Using the same blood draw, the study looked at two additional independent replicas of 1 million unique cDNA reads for two donors, one aged 18 to 30 and the other aged 80 or older.

Overall study outcomes, separate from this receptor: Because profiling used bulk unsorted PBMCs, naive and antigen-experienced compartments could not be compared conclusively. The long-lived group showed more naive CD4+ T cells, fewer expanded clones and increased TCR diversity than the aged group, suggesting age selection. Observed TCR beta diversity per million T cells fell roughly linearly with age, and a significant reduction was already apparent by age around 44. Donor CMV infection status was unknown, potentially confounding age-related changes in expanded clonotypes. Estimates of total diversity based on one million sequenced T cells were considered lower bounds and underestimates. Observed TCR beta diversity correlated strongly with the percentage of naive T cells measured by flow cytometry.

The germline V gene provides CDR1 SGHRS and CDR2 YFSETQ. The CDR3 runs 15 residues from the cysteine to the phenylalanine. Only the CDR3 DNA stays, 45 bases, in frame from base 1. The library came from 5' RACE. TCRdb names Illumina HiSeq 2500 as the instrument used. The second PCR ran for about 6 to 11 cycles and used a J-beta primer mix along with a sample-barcoded 5' primer. A template-switch 5' adaptor carrying 12 random nucleotides introduced a unique molecular identifier onto each TCR beta cDNA molecule. At least 2.5 million CDR3-containing paired-end reads were obtained from each sample. The Mint cDNA synthesis kit, primed by a TRBC-specific oligonucleotide, was used to synthesize first-strand cDNA from all RNA. All cDNA was treated with uracil-DNA glycosylase and then went through a first 18-cycle PCR with the universal primers M1SS and BC2_uni_R. Per the source publication's procedure: For normalization, 1 million high-quality reads, each with a distinct molecular identifier, were randomly selected from each sample. Instead of being binned into consensus sequences, reads that shared molecular identifiers were thrown out. MiTCR, run with a Q25 quality threshold and the strictest error-elimination algorithm, handled CDR3 identification, clonotype clustering and error correction. Lower-bound total TCR beta diversity was estimated with a nonparametric unseen species model using Euler transformation. The raw public data were reprocessed by TCRdb itself: fastp quality trimming at Q25, MiXCR clonotype calling, in-frame beta chains only. A single entry per CDR3 protein holds the most common genes and DNA from its merged rows. TCRdb, rather than the study authors, made the V and J calls. This sample is represented by more than 1,400,000 distinct CDR3 sequences; around 42% of them were singletons. The ten biggest clones cover 7% to 9% of the sample.

The 40 or so donors, aged about 6 to 90 years, were systemically healthy Caucasian individuals from Russia. Each donor gave 8 to 10 milliliters of peripheral blood, collected into EDTA-treated Vacutainer tubes. Ficoll-Paque density-gradient centrifugation was used to isolate PBMCs, with at least 6 million per sample. Trizol reagent was used to extract total RNA from PBMCs, with at least 5 micrograms per sample. For every donor, flow cytometry on a PBMC aliquot measured the percentage of naive CD45RAhigh/CD27high T cells. The receptor's source is a woman younger than 30 in good health. The V and J segments used are TRBV5-1 and TRBJ1-1, with 7 bases in between that match TRBD1. The sample comprised blood. The CDR3 region reads CAGSSSGTVNTEAFF. The DNA is as follows: TGCGCCGGCAGCTCCTCCGGGACAGTGAACACTGAAGCTTTCTTT.